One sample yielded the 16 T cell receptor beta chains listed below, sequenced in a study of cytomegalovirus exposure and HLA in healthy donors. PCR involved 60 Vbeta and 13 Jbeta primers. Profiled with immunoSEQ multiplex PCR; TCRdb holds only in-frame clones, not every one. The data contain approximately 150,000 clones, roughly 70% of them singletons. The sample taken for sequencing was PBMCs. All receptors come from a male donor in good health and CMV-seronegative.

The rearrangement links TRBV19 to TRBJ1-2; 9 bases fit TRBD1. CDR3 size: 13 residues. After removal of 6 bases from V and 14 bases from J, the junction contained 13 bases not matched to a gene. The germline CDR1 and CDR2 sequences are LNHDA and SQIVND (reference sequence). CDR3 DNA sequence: TGTGCCAGTAGACCGGGACAGGGCTCCGTCCCGACCTTC. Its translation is CASRPGQGSVPTF.

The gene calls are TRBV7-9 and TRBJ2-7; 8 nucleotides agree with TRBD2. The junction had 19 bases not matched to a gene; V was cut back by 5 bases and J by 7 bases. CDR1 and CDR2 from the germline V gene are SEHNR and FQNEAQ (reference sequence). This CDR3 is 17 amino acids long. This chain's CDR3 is CASSRLRFREGLREQYF. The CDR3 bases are TGTGCCAGCAGCAGGCTTAGATTTCGGGAGGGTCTCCGGGAGCAGTACTTC.

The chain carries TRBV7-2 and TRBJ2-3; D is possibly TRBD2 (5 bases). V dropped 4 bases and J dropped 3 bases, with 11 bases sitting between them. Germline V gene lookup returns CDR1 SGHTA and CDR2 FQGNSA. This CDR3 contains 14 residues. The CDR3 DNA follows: TGTGCCAGCAGCTCTAGCCGGGTTACAGATACGCAGTATTTT. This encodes CASSSSRVTDTQYF.

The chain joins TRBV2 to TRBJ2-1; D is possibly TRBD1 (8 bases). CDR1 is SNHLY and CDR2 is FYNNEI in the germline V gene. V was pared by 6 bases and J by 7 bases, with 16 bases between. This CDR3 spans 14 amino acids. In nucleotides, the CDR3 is TGTGCCAGCAGGTTCGGGGGGACAGGAAATGAGCAGTTCTTC. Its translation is CASRFGGTGNEQFF.

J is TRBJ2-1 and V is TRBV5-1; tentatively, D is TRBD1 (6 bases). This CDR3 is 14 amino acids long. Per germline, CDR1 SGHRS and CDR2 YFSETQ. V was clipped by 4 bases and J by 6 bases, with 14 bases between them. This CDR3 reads CASSVGAGVNEQFF. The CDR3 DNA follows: TGCGCCAGCAGCGTGGGGGCCGGTGTCAATGAGCAGTTCTTC.

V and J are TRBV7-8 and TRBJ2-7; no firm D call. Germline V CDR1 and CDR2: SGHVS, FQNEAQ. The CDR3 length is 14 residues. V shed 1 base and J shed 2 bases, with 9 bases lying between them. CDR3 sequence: CASSLGPGAYEQYF. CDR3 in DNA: TGTGCCAGCAGCTTAGGTCCCGGTGCCTACGAGCAGTACTTC.

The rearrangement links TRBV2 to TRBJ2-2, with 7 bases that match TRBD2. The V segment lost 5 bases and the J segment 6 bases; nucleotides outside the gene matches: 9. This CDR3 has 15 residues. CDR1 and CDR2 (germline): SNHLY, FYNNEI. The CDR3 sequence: CASSIWDYMAGELFF. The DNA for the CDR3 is TGTGCCAGCAGTATCTGGGACTATATGGCCGGGGAGCTGTTTTTT.

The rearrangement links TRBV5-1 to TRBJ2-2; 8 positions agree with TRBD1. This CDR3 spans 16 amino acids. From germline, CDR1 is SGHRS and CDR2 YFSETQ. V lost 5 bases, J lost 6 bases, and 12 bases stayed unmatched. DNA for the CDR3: TGCGCCAGCAGGCCCCCGGGGACAGGTGAGGCCGGGGAGCTGTTTTTT. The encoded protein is CASRPPGTGEAGELFF.

This chain's CDR3 is CASSSSRGGRGETDTQYF. The CDR3 region has the DNA TGTGCCAGCAGCTCATCCCGCGGGGGCAGGGGAGAAACAGATACGCAGTATTTT. This rearrangement joins TRBV7-8 to TRBJ2-3; weak D call: TRBD2 (7 bases). The CDR3 has 18 residues. Germline CDR1 is SGHVS and CDR2 is FQNEAQ. V gave up 4 bases and J gave up 3 bases, with 23 bases separating them.

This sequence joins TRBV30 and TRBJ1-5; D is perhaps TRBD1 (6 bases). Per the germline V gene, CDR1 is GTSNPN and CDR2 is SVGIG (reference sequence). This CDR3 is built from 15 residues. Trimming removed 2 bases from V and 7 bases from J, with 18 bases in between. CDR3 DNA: TGTGCCTGGAGTATCGGGGGGCAGACACCGCAGCCCCAGCATTTT. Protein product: CAWSIGGQTPQPQHF.

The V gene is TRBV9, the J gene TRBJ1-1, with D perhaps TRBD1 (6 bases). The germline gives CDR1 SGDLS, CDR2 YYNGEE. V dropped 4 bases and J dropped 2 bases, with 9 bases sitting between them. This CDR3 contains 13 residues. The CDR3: CASSWDTNTEAFF. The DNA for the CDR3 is TGTGCCAGCAGCTGGGACACCAACACTGAAGCTTTCTTT.

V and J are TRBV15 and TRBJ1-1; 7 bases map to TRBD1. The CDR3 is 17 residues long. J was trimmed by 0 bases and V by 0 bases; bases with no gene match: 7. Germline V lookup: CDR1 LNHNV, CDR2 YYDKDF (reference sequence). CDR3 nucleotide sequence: TGTGCCACCAGCAGAGATCTTAGGGACAGACTGAACACTGAAGCTTTCTTT. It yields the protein CATSRDLRDRLNTEAFF. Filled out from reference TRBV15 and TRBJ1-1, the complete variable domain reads DAMVIQNPRYQVTQFGKPVTLSCSQTLNHNVMYWYQQKSSQAPKLLFHYYDKDFNNEADTPDNFQSRRPNTSFCFLDIRSPGLGDTAMYLCATSRDLRDRLNTEAFFGQGTRLTVV.

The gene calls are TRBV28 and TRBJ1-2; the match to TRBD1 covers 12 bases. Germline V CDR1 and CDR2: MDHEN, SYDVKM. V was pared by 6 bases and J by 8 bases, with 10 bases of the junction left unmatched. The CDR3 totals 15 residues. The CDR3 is CASRAQGQGAGGYTF. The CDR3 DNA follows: TGTGCCAGCAGAGCGCAGGGACAGGGGGCGGGGGGCTACACCTTC.

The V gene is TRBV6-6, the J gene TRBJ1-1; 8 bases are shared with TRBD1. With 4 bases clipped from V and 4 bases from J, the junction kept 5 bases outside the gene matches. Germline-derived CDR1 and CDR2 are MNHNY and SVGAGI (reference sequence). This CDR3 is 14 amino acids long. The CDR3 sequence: CASSSRTGSTEAFF. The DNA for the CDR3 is TGTGCCAGCAGTTCCCGGACAGGGAGCACTGAAGCTTTCTTT.

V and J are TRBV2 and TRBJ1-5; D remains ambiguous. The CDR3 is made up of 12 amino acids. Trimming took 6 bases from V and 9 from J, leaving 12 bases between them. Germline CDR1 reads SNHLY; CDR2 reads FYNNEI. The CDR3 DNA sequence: TGTGCCAGCAGCGACTTTCCATGGCCCCAGCATTTT. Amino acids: CASSDFPWPQHF.

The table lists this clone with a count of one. The CDR3 protein is CASSLGGSLGTDTQYF. CDR3 nucleotide sequence: TGTGCCAGCAGTTTAGGGGGGTCGTTGGGCACAGATACGCAGTATTTT. The V gene is TRBV28, the J gene TRBJ2-3; D possibly corresponds to TRBD2 (6 bases). Germline CDR1 MDHEN, CDR2 SYDVKM. Trimming shortened V by 2 bases and J by 1 base, and 13 bases separated the two germline ends. CDR3 length: 16 amino acids.